A single sample is the source of the 23 T cell receptor beta chains below, sequenced in a study of shared clonotypes between healthy human individuals. Only in-frame clones appear in the TCRdb table, and some are missing; sequencing was by immunoSEQ multiplex PCR. The sample shows approximately 500,000 clones, roughly 95% of them seen only once. The sequenced sample was naive CD4+ T cells sorted from blood. The subset denotes: CD45RA+ positively selected. The receptors derive from a woman in her twenties or thirties in good health.

This clone was detected only a few times. The J gene is TRBJ1-1, the V gene TRBV14, with D maybe TRBD1 (5 bases). Germline V gene lookup returns CDR1 SGHDN and CDR2 FVKESK. This CDR3 contains 13 residues. Trimming shortened V by 5 bases and J by 4 bases, and 11 bases separated the two germline ends. The CDR3 reads CASSSQGVTEAFF. Written as DNA, the CDR3 is TGTGCCAGCAGCTCCCAGGGAGTCACTGAAGCTTTCTTT. The entire variable domain, with the rest obtained from reference TRBV14 and TRBJ1-1, is as follows: EAGVTQFPSHSVIEKGQTVTLRCDPISGHDNLYWYRRVMGKEIKFLLHFVKESKQDESGMPNNRFLAERTGGTYSTLKVQPAELEDSGVYFCASSSQGVTEAFFGQGTRLTVV.

This clone appeared a few times. The gene calls are TRBV7-9 and TRBJ1-1; D is possibly TRBD1 (6 bases). The CDR3 has 11 amino acids. The germline V gene has CDR1 SEHNR and CDR2 FQNEAQ (reference sequence). V was cut by 7 bases and J by 8 bases, with 11 bases left in between. This CDR3 reads CASTRTAEAFF. The CDR3 region has the DNA TGTGCCAGCACCCGGACAGCGGAAGCTTTCTTT. Variable domain in full (rest from reference TRBV7-9 and TRBJ1-1): DTGVSQNPRHKITKRGQNVTFRCDPISEHNRLYWYRQTLGQGPEFLTYFQNEAQLEKSRLLSDRFSAERPKGSFSTLEIQRTEQGDSAMYLCASTRTAEAFFGQGTRLTVV.

The chain is built from TRBV27 and TRBJ2-7; 10 positions agree with TRBD1. V was clipped by 6 bases and J by 2 bases; unmatched bases: 7. Germline lookup yields CDR1 MNHEY and CDR2 SMNVEV (reference sequence). This CDR3 comprises 15 residues. The chain's CDR3 is CASRSSGTGAYEQYF. The CDR3 DNA is TGTGCCAGCAGATCCTCCGGGACAGGGGCCTACGAGCAGTACTTC.

The rearrangement links TRBV7-9 to TRBJ2-2; 10 nucleotides align to TRBD2. After removal of 1 base from V and 6 bases from J, the junction contained 8 bases not matched to a gene. CDR3 length: 17 amino acids. Germline CDR1 reads SEHNR; CDR2 reads FQNEAQ (reference sequence). In DNA form, the CDR3 reads TGTGCCAGCAGCTTAGTTGGTTCTAGCGGGAGCCCCGGGGAGCTGTTTTTT. Its translation is CASSLVGSSGSPGELFF.

On this clone: The same CDR3 can be traced to other DNA sequences in this sample. The chain links TRBV18 to TRBJ2-7; TRBD2 matches at 9 bases. The V and J ends lost 3 bases and 5 bases, in that order; junction bases with no gene match: 2. In germline, CDR1 is KGHSH, CDR2 LQKENI. The CDR3 sequence is 13 residues long. CDR3 in amino acids: CASSPGTSNEQYF. The CDR3 DNA reads TGTGCCAGCTCACCCGGGACTAGCAACGAGCAGTACTTC.

V usage is TRBV18 and J usage is TRBJ1-2, with TRBD1 matching 9 bases. Germline V lookup: CDR1 KGHSH, CDR2 LQKENI. Unmatched junction bases numbered 8, after V lost 4 bases and J lost 8 bases. This CDR3 is 14 amino acids long. CDR3: CASSRGQGGSGYTF. DNA of the CDR3: TGTGCCAGCTCACGGGGACAGGGTGGAAGCGGCTACACCTTC.

This clone was picked up a small number of times. This chain links TRBV7-9 with TRBJ1-5; 8 nucleotides agree with TRBD1. Germline loops: CDR1 SEHNR, CDR2 FQNEAQ (reference sequence). V was clipped by 5 bases and J by 0 bases; unmatched bases: 9. CDR3 length equals 17 residues. The CDR3 DNA sequence: TGTGCCAGCAGCCCCGGGACAGGAGCGCATAGCAATCAGCCCCAGCATTTT. Amino acid sequence: CASSPGTGAHSNQPQHF.

V usage is TRBV15 and J usage is TRBJ2-3; possibly TRBD2 for D (7 bases). The CDR3 loop spans 16 amino acids. V shed 0 bases and J shed 4 bases, with 14 bases lying between them. CDR1 is LNHNV, CDR2 YYDKDF, per germline (reference sequence). DNA for the CDR3: TGTGCCACCAGCAGAGATCAACGGGGGGCATCAGATACGCAGTATTTT. Amino acid sequence: CATSRDQRGASDTQYF.

The gene calls are TRBV28 and TRBJ2-4, with D possibly TRBD2 on 6 matching bases. This CDR3 spans 16 amino acids. CDR1 and CDR2 from the germline V gene are MDHEN and SYDVKM. Trimming pared 4 bases from V and 10 bases from J, leaving 23 bases between. DNA of the CDR3: TGTGCCAGCAGTTCCCCCGGGGGTAGCGCCGTTGGGATTCAGTACTTC. Its protein product is CASSSPGGSAVGIQYF. The variable domain in full, with the rest retrieved from reference TRBV28 and TRBJ2-4, is DVKVTQSSRYLVKRTGEKVFLECVQDMDHENMFWYRQDPGLGLRLIYFSYDVKMKEKGDIPEGYSVSREKKERFSLILESASTNQTSMYLCASSSPGGSAVGIQYFGAGTRLSVL.

The rearrangement uses TRBV11-2 and TRBJ2-7, with TRBD1 matching 10 bases. CDR1 SGHAT and CDR2 FQNNGV come from the germline V gene. V was clipped by 3 bases and J by 0 bases; unmatched bases: 8. The length of the CDR3 is 17 residues. CDR3 residues: CASSFRDRGQGSYEQYF. CDR3 nucleotides: TGTGCCAGCAGCTTCCGGGACAGGGGACAAGGCTCCTACGAGCAGTACTTC.

This clone has only one observation. The rearrangement links TRBV27 to TRBJ2-7, with 15 bases identical to TRBD2. The CDR3 length is 17 residues. V was clipped by 6 bases and J by 4 bases; unmatched bases: 10. The germline CDR1 and CDR2 sequences are MNHEY and SMNVEV (reference sequence). This CDR3 is CASSYGLAGGQRYEQYF. CDR3 nucleotides: TGTGCCAGCAGCTACGGACTAGCGGGAGGGCAACGATACGAGCAGTACTTC.

The J gene is TRBJ2-3, the V gene TRBV11-3; 9 positions match TRBD1. The germline CDR1 and CDR2 sequences are SGHNT and YENEEA. Trimming took 8 bases from V and 3 from J; bases not matched to a gene: 3. The CDR3 has 13 residues. This CDR3 is CASGTGRTDTQYF. Here the CDR3 DNA reads TGTGCCAGCGGGACAGGGAGGACAGATACGCAGTATTTT.

This clone appeared once. The CDR3: CASTHSEGHSTYEQYF. The DNA of the CDR3 is TGTGCCAGCACCCATTCGGAAGGCCACAGTACCTACGAGCAGTACTTC. V usage is TRBV28 and J usage is TRBJ2-7; no clear D. The germline CDR1 and CDR2 sequences are MDHEN and SYDVKM. The germline V and J ends were trimmed by 7 bases and 2 bases, with 21 bases remaining between them. The CDR3 spans 16 residues.

In this sample, this clone turned up a few times. The rearrangement joins TRBV5-1 to TRBJ1-1, with TRBD1 matching 9 bases. Germline V gene data show CDR1 as SGHRS and CDR2 as YFSETQ. The CDR3 runs 14 residues. V shed 4 bases, J shed 5 bases, and the junction held 6 bases outside the gene matches. The DNA of the CDR3 is TGCGCCAGCAGCGAGGGACAGGGAAGGACTGAAGCTTTCTTT. Its translation: CASSEGQGRTEAFF.

This chain uses TRBV7-9 with TRBJ2-7, with D unresolved. V was cut by 6 bases and J by 1 base, with 16 bases left in between. This CDR3 region has 15 residues. The germline CDR1 and CDR2 sequences are SEHNR and FQNEAQ (reference sequence). In nucleotides, the CDR3 is TGTGCCAGCAGTTGGACGGACGGTCGGTCCTACGAGCAGTACTTC. Translation: CASSWTDGRSYEQYF. Full variable domain (remainder filled in from reference TRBV7-9 and TRBJ2-7): DTGVSQNPRHKITKRGQNVTFRCDPISEHNRLYWYRQTLGQGPEFLTYFQNEAQLEKSRLLSDRFSAERPKGSFSTLEIQRTEQGDSAMYLCASSWTDGRSYEQYFGPGTRLTVT.

The chain joins TRBV6-5 to TRBJ2-6; weak D call: TRBD2 (6 bases). The CDR3 consists of 14 residues. V was trimmed by 5 bases and J by 4 bases, leaving 9 bases between them. CDR1 and CDR2 (germline): MNHEY, SVGAGI. For the CDR3, the DNA is TGTGCCAGCAGTAAGGCGGGAGGGGCCAACGTCCTGACTTTC. Translation gives CASSKAGGANVLTF.

This chain connects TRBV28 to TRBJ1-5; 8 bases map to TRBD1. Germline V gene sequence: CDR1 MDHEN, CDR2 SYDVKM. This CDR3 is built from 18 residues. V was pared by 4 bases and J by 6 bases, with 17 bases of the junction left unmatched. CDR3 sequence reads: CASSSNSQGALLTQPQHF. As DNA, the CDR3 is TGTGCCAGCAGTTCAAATTCCCAGGGGGCGCTTCTCACTCAGCCCCAGCATTTT.

This clone was counted a few times. This chain uses TRBV7-9 with TRBJ1-2, with D uncertain. CDR1 and CDR2 (germline): SEHNR, FQNEAQ (reference sequence). The V end was cut by 5 bases, the J end by 7 bases, with 5 bases between. The CDR3 sequence is 10 residues long. CDR3 region: CASSPLGYTF. CDR3 DNA sequence: TGTGCCAGCAGCCCCCTTGGCTACACCTTC.

The chain employs TRBV28 and TRBJ2-7; D tentatively reads TRBD1 or TRBD2 (5 bases each). The germline V gene encodes CDR1 MDHEN and CDR2 SYDVKM. This CDR3 region has 12 residues. V dropped 8 bases and J dropped 0 bases, with 8 bases sitting between them. The CDR3 is CASGDGSYEQYF. The CDR3 coding sequence is TGTGCCAGCGGGGACGGCTCCTACGAGCAGTACTTC.

The chain couples TRBV5-1 to TRBJ1-2, with D perhaps TRBD1 (5 bases). The V and J ends lost 0 bases and 2 bases respectively, with 11 bases between them. The CDR3 totals 15 residues. Germline CDR1 is SGHRS and CDR2 is YFSETQ. In nucleotides, the CDR3 is TGCGCCAGCAGCTTGGGGGGGTTAGGAAACTATGGCTACACCTTC. Amino acids: CASSLGGLGNYGYTF.

This sequence joins TRBV28 and TRBJ2-5; D unresolved. V was clipped by 4 bases and J by 5 bases, with 11 bases between them. Germline CDR1 MDHEN, CDR2 SYDVKM. The CDR3 is made up of 13 amino acids. CDR3 in DNA: TGTGCCAGCAGTTCCCCCTCCCGGGAGACCCAGTACTTC. It translates to CASSSPSRETQYF.

Turning to this clone: The identical CDR3 is also encoded by other nucleotide sequences in the sample. The chain recombines TRBV5-1 with TRBJ1-1; 8 bases are a match to TRBD1. V shed 4 bases, J shed 0 bases, and the junction held 2 bases outside the gene matches. This CDR3 has 14 amino acids. The germline V gene has CDR1 SGHRS and CDR2 YFSETQ. The CDR3 spells CASSVDRVNTEAFF. CDR3 nucleotides: TGCGCCAGCAGCGTGGACAGGGTGAACACTGAAGCTTTCTTT.

J is TRBJ1-3 and V is TRBV9; D remains unclear. Germline V gives CDR1 SGDLS, CDR2 YYNGEE. The CDR3 has 16 residues. Trimming took off 1 base at V and 2 bases at J, with 13 bases between the two ends. CDR3 coding DNA: TGTGCCAGCAGCGTATCTGGGATCAGTACTGGAAACACCATATATTTT. The encoded protein is CASSVSGISTGNTIYF.